The 29 T cell receptor beta chains given below trace back to one sample, sequenced in a study of T cell clonotyping in hematopoietic cell transplantation. Clones were read by immunoSEQ multiplex PCR, and TCRdb kept only the in-frame ones, dropping some. The profile shows 13,000 to 15,000 clones, about 60% of them singletons. Source material: PBMCs. The origin of the receptors is a human donor who either received an allogeneic hematopoietic cell transplant for a myeloid malignancy or was a related donor (not recorded which). Some clones in this sample may be carry-over from other donors' samples.

This clone occurred a few times. The gene calls are TRBV27 and TRBJ1-2; D may be TRBD1 (5 bases). V dropped 6 bases and J dropped 2 bases, with 13 bases sitting between them. The CDR3 is 14 residues long. Per the germline V gene, CDR1 is MNHEY and CDR2 is SMNVEV (reference sequence). The CDR3 region is CASRPAGLNYGYTF. CDR3 bases: TGTGCCAGCAGACCGGCGGGGCTAAACTATGGCTACACCTTC.

The CDR3: CASSTGTGGEKLFF. The CDR3 nucleotides are TGCGCCAGCAGTACCGGGACAGGGGGGGAAAAACTGTTTTTT. The chain recombines TRBV4-3 with TRBJ1-4; 11 nucleotides align to TRBD1. V shed 6 bases and J 8 bases; nucleotides not matched to a gene: 5. The germline gives CDR1 LGHNA, CDR2 YSLEER. The CDR3 spans 14 residues.

This clone was detected once. The chain has TRBV30 and TRBJ2-7; D perhaps matches TRBD1 (7 bases). Trimming stripped 3 bases from V and 1 base from J, with 13 bases between. Per the germline V gene, CDR1 is GTSNPN and CDR2 is SVGIG (reference sequence). The CDR3 extends over 14 amino acids. Here the CDR3 reads CAWRWAGGSYEQYF. The CDR3 nucleotides read TGTGCCTGGAGGTGGGCAGGGGGGTCCTACGAGCAGTACTTC.

CDR3: CASTRGGIETQYF. The CDR3 DNA reads TGCGCCAGCACCAGAGGCGGGATCGAGACCCAGTACTTC. This sequence joins TRBV10-1 and TRBJ2-5, with D perhaps TRBD2 (6 bases). V lost 7 bases and J 5 bases, leaving 14 bases between the germline ends. Germline lookup yields CDR1 WNHNN and CDR2 SYGVQD (reference sequence). The CDR3 consists of 13 residues.

DNA for the CDR3: TGTGCCTGGAGAGGAGGGACGGGCAACTCCTACGAGCAGTACTTC. Amino acid sequence: CAWRGGTGNSYEQYF. This sequence joins TRBV30 and TRBJ2-7; a possible D gene is TRBD2 (6 bases). V lost 3 bases and J lost 0, with 15 bases in between. The germline V gene has CDR1 GTSNPN and CDR2 SVGIG (reference sequence). The CDR3 contains 15 residues.

Within the sample, this clone is medium-sized. CDR3 nucleotides: TGTGCCTCTGCTGAGGCGGGAGATGTCGAAGAGACCCAGTACTTC. Translated, it gives CASAEAGDVEETQYF. V gene TRBV30 combines with J gene TRBJ2-5, with TRBD2 matching over 7 bases. V lost 7 bases and J lost 3; bases outside the gene matches: 14. From germline, CDR1 is GTSNPN and CDR2 SVGIG (reference sequence). This CDR3 spans 15 amino acids. The complete variable domain, with remaining parts taken from reference TRBV30 and TRBJ2-5, reads SQTIHQWPATLVQPVGSPLSLECTVEGTSNPNLYWYRQAAGRGLQLLFYSVGIGQISSEVPQNLSASRPQDRQFILSSKKLLLSDSGFYLCASAEAGDVEETQYFGPGTRLLVL.

J is TRBJ1-4 and V is TRBV30, with D hard to call. Germline V gene sequence: CDR1 GTSNPN, CDR2 SVGIG (reference sequence). The CDR3 spans 14 residues. V gave up 2 bases and J gave up 8 bases, with 15 bases separating them. This chain's CDR3 is CAWSNDGFGEKLFF. The DNA of the CDR3 is TGTGCCTGGAGTAACGACGGATTTGGAGAAAAACTGTTTTTT.

The chain carries TRBV2 and TRBJ1-2; D call uncertain. Germline lookup yields CDR1 SNHLY and CDR2 FYNNEI. Trimming pared 3 bases from V and 8 bases from J, leaving 13 bases between. The CDR3 runs 13 residues. CDR3 residues: CASSEEVPRGYTF. The DNA for the CDR3 is TGTGCCAGCAGTGAGGAGGTACCGCGGGGCTACACCTTC. Combining the CDR3 with reference TRBV2 and TRBJ1-2 gives the whole variable domain EPEVTQTPSHQVTQMGQEVILRCVPISNHLYFYWYRQILGQKVEFLVSFYNNEISEKSEIFDDQFSVERPDGSNFTLKIRSTKLEDSAMYFCASSEEVPRGYTFGSGTRLTVV.

The chain recombines TRBV9 with TRBJ2-3; tentative D call: TRBD2 (6 bases). This CDR3 is 15 amino acids long. The V and J ends lost 3 bases and 2 bases respectively, with 13 bases between them. Germline CDR1 and CDR2: SGDLS and YYNGEE. The CDR3 DNA reads TGTGCCAGCAGCGCCATAGCGGCCGACACAGATACGCAGTATTTT. Its protein is CASSAIAADTDTQYF. Based on the CDR3 plus reference TRBV9 and TRBJ2-3, the full variable domain is DSGVTQTPKHLITATGQRVTLRCSPRSGDLSVYWYQQSLDQGLQFLIQYYNGEERAKGNILERFSAQQFPDLHSELNLSSLELGDSALYFCASSAIAADTDTQYFGPGTRLTVL.

This clone was picked up a small number of times. CDR3 loop: CAWTPQRGKGAFF. The CDR3 DNA sequence: TGTGCCTGGACTCCCCAGAGAGGGAAGGGAGCTTTCTTT. The chain combines TRBV30 with TRBJ1-1, with D hard to call. The CDR3 totals 13 residues. V lost 4 bases to trimming and J lost 10 bases, with 19 bases between them. CDR1 GTSNPN and CDR2 SVGIG come from the germline V gene (reference sequence).

A few counts support this clone. The chain joins TRBV4-2 to TRBJ2-7; a weak D match, TRBD2 (7 bases). The CDR3 spans 16 residues. V was trimmed by 1 base and J by 0 bases, leaving 13 bases between them. CDR1 and CDR2 (germline): LGHNA, YNFKEQ. The CDR3 DNA is TGTGCCAGCAGCCAAGGGGTCGGGGGGCCCTCCTACGAGCAGTACTTC. It translates to CASSQGVGGPSYEQYF.

The V and J genes are TRBV4-1 and TRBJ2-2; D not resolved. Germline V gives CDR1 MGHRA, CDR2 YSYEKL. The CDR3 runs 15 residues. V lost 1 base, J lost 3 bases, and 9 bases lay in between. CDR3 in DNA: TGCGCCAGCAGCCAAGGGACGCAGCACACCGGGGAGCTGTTTTTT. This encodes CASSQGTQHTGELFF.

This clone has just a few counts. The genes are TRBV6-1 and TRBJ2-7; TRBD1 aligns across 10 bases. With 4 bases clipped from V and 4 bases from J, the junction kept 10 bases outside the gene matches. The CDR3 is 16 amino acids. The germline V gene has CDR1 MNHNS and CDR2 SASEGT. The CDR3 reads CASSAGTGDLGYEQYF. In nucleotides, the CDR3 is TGTGCCAGCAGTGCGGGGACAGGGGATTTAGGGTACGAGCAGTACTTC.

The V call is TRBV28, the J call TRBJ1-2; D perhaps matches TRBD1 (6 bases). Germline-derived CDR1 and CDR2 are MDHEN and SYDVKM. Trimming took 6 bases from V and 8 from J, leaving 22 bases between them. This CDR3 spans 15 amino acids. CDR3 nucleotide sequence: TGTGCCAGCAGCGCTGGACAGACCAGATTGTGGGGCTACACCTTC. Translating gives CASSAGQTRLWGYTF.

This sequence joins TRBV7-3 and TRBJ2-3, with a weak D call TRBD2 (6 bases). Germline V CDR1 and CDR2: SGHTA, FQGTGA. This CDR3 spans 14 amino acids. V dropped 6 bases and J dropped 6 bases, with 16 bases sitting between them. This CDR3 is CASSTVGGGDTQYF. In DNA form, the CDR3 reads TGTGCCAGCAGTACCGTCGGGGGTGGGGATACGCAGTATTTT.

The chain joins TRBV6-6 to TRBJ2-1; a weak D match, TRBD2 (7 bases). Looked up from germline, CDR1 is MNHNY and CDR2 is SVGAGI (reference sequence). With 0 bases removed from V and 6 bases from J, the gap between germline ends came to 12 bases. This CDR3 is built from 15 residues. The CDR3 is CASSYSVGGRNEQFF. In DNA, the CDR3 is TGTGCCAGCAGTTACTCGGTGGGGGGGCGCAATGAGCAGTTCTTC.

The chain couples TRBV4-2 to TRBJ1-6; D may be TRBD1 (5 bases). The CDR3 runs to 18 residues. CDR1 is LGHNA and CDR2 is YNFKEQ in the germline V gene. Between the trimmed V and J ends, which lost 2 bases and 5 bases, there was a span of 19 bases. Here the CDR3 DNA reads TGTGCCAGCAGCCAACCTGGGGGACCCCCAATGGATAATTCACCCCTCCACTTT. It specifies CASSQPGGPPMDNSPLHF.

The chain employs TRBV1 and TRBJ2-3; TRBD2, as called in the table, went unchecked against the DNA. TRBV1 is marked as a pseudogene. This CDR3 comprises 16 residues. The CDR3 DNA sequence: TGCACCAGCAGCCCAGAAACTAGGGAAGGCACAGATACGCAGTATTTT. This sequence encodes CTSSPETREGTDTQYF.

The chain has TRBV27 and TRBJ2-5, with no clear D. Germline CDR1 reads MNHEY; CDR2 reads SMNVEV (reference sequence). This CDR3 comprises 11 residues. V shed 6 bases and J shed 5 bases, with 7 bases lying between them. The CDR3 DNA sequence: TGTGCCAGCAGCCATGGGGAGACCCAGTACTTC. Translated, it gives CASSHGETQYF.

V and J are TRBV13 and TRBJ1-2; D not resolved. With 3 bases removed from V and 3 bases from J, the gap between germline ends came to 5 bases. Germline V lookup: CDR1 PRHDT, CDR2 FYEKMQ (reference sequence). The CDR3 has 12 residues. CDR3: CASSLNDYGYTF. The CDR3 bases are TGTGCCAGCAGCTTGAATGACTATGGCTACACCTTC.

The J gene is TRBJ2-5, the V gene TRBV5-4, with 8 bases matching TRBD2. The CDR3 loop spans 14 amino acids. Germline V gives CDR1 SGHNT, CDR2 YYREEE (reference sequence). V lost 5 bases and J lost 2; bases outside the gene matches: 5. The CDR3 spells CASRTSESQETQYF. CDR3 bases: TGTGCCAGCAGGACTAGCGAGTCTCAAGAGACCCAGTACTTC. The variable domain in full, with the rest retrieved from reference TRBV5-4 and TRBJ2-5, is ETGVTQSPTHLIKTRGQQVTLRCSSQSGHNTVSWYQQALGQGPQFIFQYYREEENGRGNFPPRFSGLQFPNYSSELNVNALELDDSALYLCASRTSESQETQYFGPGTRLLVL.

This chain uses TRBV6-1 with TRBJ1-5; 9 nucleotides align to TRBD1. Trimming took 8 bases from V and 3 from J; bases not matched to a gene: 5. This CDR3 has 14 amino acids. Germline assignment: CDR1 MNHNS and CDR2 SASEGT. CDR3 sequence: CASQRTGDNQPQHF. DNA for the CDR3: TGTGCCAGCCAAAGGACAGGGGACAATCAGCCCCAGCATTTT.

A few counts support this clone. The chain combines TRBV28 with TRBJ2-7; 8 nucleotides align to TRBD2. The CDR3 consists of 14 residues. CDR1 is MDHEN and CDR2 is SYDVKM in the germline V gene. V gave up 7 bases and J gave up 0 bases; unmatched junction bases: 5. CDR3 amino acids: CASKPGTSSYEQYF. The DNA of the CDR3 is TGTGCCAGCAAACCCGGGACTAGCTCCTACGAGCAGTACTTC.

The chain's CDR3 is CASTLIAGGREAFF. The CDR3 nucleotides read TGTGCCAGCACCCTTATCGCAGGGGGCAGGGAAGCTTTCTTT. The chain joins TRBV11-1 to TRBJ1-1; TRBD1 matches 8 bases. The CDR3 spans 14 residues. In germline, CDR1 is SGHAT, CDR2 FQDESV (reference sequence). Trimming cost V 7 bases and J 8 bases; bases outside gene matches: 12.

This chain connects TRBV30 to TRBJ2-2; D might be TRBD2 (5 bases). The CDR3 has 14 residues. Between the trimmed V and J ends, which lost 4 bases and 3 bases, there was a span of 12 bases. The germline gives CDR1 GTSNPN, CDR2 SVGIG (reference sequence). CDR3 DNA sequence: TGTGCCTGGAAGGGAGTCAGTGACACCGGGGAGCTGTTTTTT. It specifies CAWKGVSDTGELFF.

The genes are TRBV5-6 and TRBJ1-6; D not resolved. The V and J ends lost 0 bases and 4 bases respectively, with 11 bases between them. CDR1 and CDR2 from the germline V gene are SGHDT and YYEEEE. The CDR3 is 16 residues long. The CDR3: CASSLEVVGYNSPLHF. CDR3 coding DNA: TGTGCCAGCAGCTTGGAGGTAGTAGGGTATAATTCACCCCTCCACTTT.

The chain combines TRBV28 with TRBJ1-2; 7 bases are shared with TRBD1. Germline assignment: CDR1 MDHEN and CDR2 SYDVKM. This CDR3 region has 10 residues. In DNA, the CDR3 is TGTGCGACAGGGCAATACGGCTACACCTTC. Translation gives CATGQYGYTF.

The CDR3 protein is CASSLDYVSPMPYEQYF. As DNA, the CDR3 is TGTGCCAGCAGCTTAGATTATGTCAGTCCAATGCCCTATGAGCAGTACTTC. This chain uses TRBV11-2 with TRBJ2-5, with no clear D. V was trimmed by 0 bases and J by 11 bases, leaving 25 bases between them. The CDR3 covers 17 residues. Per the germline V gene, CDR1 is SGHAT and CDR2 is FQNNGV.

This chain uses TRBV4-1 with TRBJ2-2; D remains unclear. V was shortened by 2 bases and J by 0 bases, with 7 bases between the two germline ends. The CDR3 totals 15 residues. The germline CDR1 and CDR2 sequences are MGHRA and YSYEKL. The CDR3 coding sequence is TGCGCCAGCAGCCAAAGCTGGGCGAACACCGGGGAGCTGTTTTTT. Translating it yields CASSQSWANTGELFF.